This is a list of T cell receptor beta chains from one sample in a study of beta chain features in type 1 diabetes. TCRdb's copy holds only in-frame clones and misses some; the assay was immunoSEQ multiplex PCR. This sample has around 300,000 clones, with roughly 8% found just once. Sequences were obtained from central memory CD4+ T cells from blood. The receptors derive from a woman aged 18-29 years in good health. Each CDR3 is given with its conserved first and last residue. The order of the fields is CDR3 length, D gene, clone size, V gene, J gene, CDR3 protein. A D gene is named only where the DNA matches it firmly. Rows give clone size only sometimes, using once, few, many, or a class for an expanded clone.

CDR3 length: 12; D gene: NA; clone size: many; V gene: TRBV29-1; J gene: TRBJ1-4; CDR3 protein: CSVAATNEKLFF
CDR3 length: 16; D gene: NA; clone size: few; V gene: TRBV18; J gene: TRBJ2-3; CDR3 protein: CASSRQGHLRTDTQYF
CDR3 length: 13; D gene: NA; clone size: NA; V gene: TRBV7-2; J gene: TRBJ1-5; CDR3 protein: CASSLALNQPQHF
CDR3 length: 13; D gene: NA; clone size: NA; V gene: TRBV5-4; J gene: TRBJ2-5; CDR3 protein: CASSLASKETQYF
CDR3 length: 17; D gene: TRBD1; clone size: NA; V gene: TRBV6-4; J gene: TRBJ1-6; CDR3 protein: CASSVPDRGRHNSPLHF
CDR3 length: 18; D gene: NA; clone size: NA; V gene: TRBV5-1; J gene: TRBJ2-6; CDR3 protein: CASSSDASLGSGANVLTF
CDR3 length: 17; D gene: TRBD1; clone size: many; V gene: TRBV7-2; J gene: TRBJ2-3; CDR3 protein: CASSRNRGQGLTDTQYF
CDR3 length: 16; D gene: TRBD2; clone size: NA; V gene: TRBV9; J gene: TRBJ2-1; CDR3 protein: CASSAYSGTSAFEQFF
CDR3 length: 12; D gene: NA; clone size: NA; V gene: TRBV11-2; J gene: TRBJ2-5; CDR3 protein: CASSFYRETQYF
CDR3 length: 15; D gene: TRBD1; clone size: few; V gene: TRBV9; J gene: TRBJ1-2; CDR3 protein: CASRGTGGSLYGYTF
CDR3 length: 17; D gene: TRBD1; clone size: many; V gene: TRBV2; J gene: TRBJ2-6; CDR3 protein: CASRTGQGARGANVLTF
CDR3 length: 14; D gene: NA; clone size: NA; V gene: TRBV7-2; J gene: TRBJ2-1; CDR3 protein: CASSLVYRNDEQFF
CDR3 length: 16; D gene: NA; clone size: many; V gene: TRBV6-1; J gene: TRBJ1-2; CDR3 protein: CASSEAHGQGLSGYTF
CDR3 length: 17; D gene: NA; clone size: NA; V gene: TRBV11-2; J gene: TRBJ2-1; CDR3 protein: CASSLADPGRIYNEQFF
CDR3 length: 13; D gene: NA; clone size: few; V gene: TRBV19; J gene: TRBJ1-5; CDR3 protein: CASSLWGNQPQHF
CDR3 length: 15; D gene: NA; clone size: NA; V gene: TRBV19; J gene: TRBJ1-5; CDR3 protein: CASGMGARGNQPQHF
CDR3 length: 15; D gene: NA; clone size: few; V gene: TRBV11-1; J gene: TRBJ1-3; CDR3 protein: CASSLARAARNTIYF
CDR3 length: 16; D gene: TRBD1; clone size: NA; V gene: TRBV28; J gene: TRBJ2-2; CDR3 protein: CASRRPGQDNTGELFF
CDR3 length: 11; D gene: NA; clone size: few; V gene: TRBV7-8; J gene: TRBJ1-1; CDR3 protein: CASSFHTEAFF
CDR3 length: 14; D gene: NA; clone size: many; V gene: TRBV9; J gene: TRBJ1-1; CDR3 protein: CASSSGILGTEAFF
CDR3 length: 17; D gene: NA; clone size: few; V gene: TRBV18; J gene: TRBJ1-1; CDR3 protein: CASSPPSQGGLRTEAFF
CDR3 length: 17; D gene: TRBD1; clone size: NA; V gene: TRBV5-1; J gene: TRBJ2-7; CDR3 protein: CASSLALGDRGTYEQYF
CDR3 length: 13; D gene: NA; clone size: NA; V gene: TRBV6-5; J gene: TRBJ1-2; CDR3 protein: CASSYGRENGYTF
CDR3 length: 15; D gene: NA; clone size: NA; V gene: TRBV28; J gene: TRBJ1-5; CDR3 protein: CASSAGGSGYQPQHF
CDR3 length: 14; D gene: NA; clone size: NA; V gene: TRBV7-6; J gene: TRBJ2-1; CDR3 protein: CASSQRPAADEQFF
CDR3 length: 18; D gene: TRBD2; clone size: few; V gene: TRBV4-1; J gene: TRBJ2-3; CDR3 protein: CASRWTSGGRDREYTQYF
CDR3 length: 12; D gene: TRBD1; clone size: few; V gene: TRBV18; J gene: TRBJ1-1; CDR3 protein: CASSPDRVAAFF
CDR3 length: 15; D gene: TRBD1; clone size: NA; V gene: TRBV7-8; J gene: TRBJ1-1; CDR3 protein: CASSLTGQGSTEAFF
CDR3 length: 13; D gene: NA; clone size: NA; V gene: TRBV7-2; J gene: TRBJ1-2; CDR3 protein: CASSLGHWDGYTF
CDR3 length: 12; D gene: NA; clone size: few; V gene: TRBV5-5; J gene: TRBJ1-2; CDR3 protein: CASSNLNYGYTF
CDR3 length: 13; D gene: NA; clone size: few; V gene: TRBV7-3; J gene: TRBJ2-1; CDR3 protein: CASSLSRDNEQFF
CDR3 length: 10; D gene: NA; clone size: many; V gene: TRBV29-1; J gene: TRBJ2-5; CDR3 protein: CSARQETQYF
CDR3 length: 16; D gene: TRBD2; clone size: NA; V gene: TRBV7-9; J gene: TRBJ2-7; CDR3 protein: CASSPTSGREYYEQYF
CDR3 length: 16; D gene: TRBD1; clone size: few; V gene: TRBV9; J gene: TRBJ2-5; CDR3 protein: CASSVVPGTGQETQYF
CDR3 length: 13; D gene: NA; clone size: NA; V gene: TRBV2; J gene: TRBJ1-2; CDR3 protein: CASRVVPNYGYTF
CDR3 length: 14; D gene: NA; clone size: few; V gene: TRBV7-6; J gene: TRBJ2-5; CDR3 protein: CASSLFEVLETQYF
CDR3 length: 17; D gene: TRBD2; clone size: NA; V gene: TRBV28; J gene: TRBJ2-2; CDR3 protein: CASSPSGGRSSTGELFF
CDR3 length: 15; D gene: NA; clone size: few; V gene: TRBV15; J gene: TRBJ1-2; CDR3 protein: CATSAGDSGGQGYTF
CDR3 length: 13; D gene: TRBD1; clone size: NA; V gene: TRBV7-9; J gene: TRBJ2-2; CDR3 protein: CASSSTGDGELFF
CDR3 length: 17; D gene: TRBD2; clone size: NA; V gene: TRBV7-2; J gene: TRBJ2-3; CDR3 protein: CASSLVPSGRGADTQYF
CDR3 length: 15; D gene: TRBD2; clone size: NA; V gene: TRBV5-6; J gene: TRBJ2-7; CDR3 protein: CASSPGTSGRYEQYF
CDR3 length: 14; D gene: NA; clone size: NA; V gene: TRBV2; J gene: TRBJ1-4; CDR3 protein: CASSEFRVVAKLFF
CDR3 length: 16; D gene: TRBD1; clone size: few; V gene: TRBV18; J gene: TRBJ1-5; CDR3 protein: CASSPDFGRGWTPQHF
CDR3 length: 13; D gene: TRBD1; clone size: NA; V gene: TRBV6-1; J gene: TRBJ1-5; CDR3 protein: CASSLEGAQPQHF
CDR3 length: 14; D gene: NA; clone size: many; V gene: TRBV4-3; J gene: TRBJ1-1; CDR3 protein: CASSQEGGYTEAFF
CDR3 length: 15; D gene: NA; clone size: few; V gene: TRBV7-9; J gene: TRBJ1-1; CDR3 protein: CASRGWQGRNTEAFF
CDR3 length: 15; D gene: TRBD1; clone size: NA; V gene: TRBV6-5; J gene: TRBJ2-1; CDR3 protein: CASRRPGQGRNEQFF
CDR3 length: 13; D gene: NA; clone size: many; V gene: TRBV2; J gene: TRBJ1-1; CDR3 protein: CASSARLNTEAFF
CDR3 length: 14; D gene: TRBD1; clone size: few; V gene: TRBV5-6; J gene: TRBJ1-1; CDR3 protein: CASTPGQPNTEAFF